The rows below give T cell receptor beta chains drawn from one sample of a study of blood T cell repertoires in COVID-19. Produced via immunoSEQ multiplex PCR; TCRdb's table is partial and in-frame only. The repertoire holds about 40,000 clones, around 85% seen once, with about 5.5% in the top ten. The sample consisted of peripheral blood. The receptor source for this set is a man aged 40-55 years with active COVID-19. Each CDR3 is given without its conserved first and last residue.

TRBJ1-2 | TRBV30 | AWSVFRQGGGYT
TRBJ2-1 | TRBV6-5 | ASSPPGLELNEQF
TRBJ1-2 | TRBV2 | ASSLDREVGYT
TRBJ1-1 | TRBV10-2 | ASTALRGEAF
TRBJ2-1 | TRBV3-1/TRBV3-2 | ASSHEVVREQF
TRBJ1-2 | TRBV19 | ASSITGTGKQDT
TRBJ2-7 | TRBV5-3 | ARSLGAGLAGKTYEQY
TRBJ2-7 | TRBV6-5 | ASRDLSYEQY
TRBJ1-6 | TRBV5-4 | ASSFGGPNSPLH
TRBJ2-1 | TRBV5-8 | ASSSLRGGTGVRNEQF
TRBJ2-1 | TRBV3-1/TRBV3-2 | ASSQDLSEQF
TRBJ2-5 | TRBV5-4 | ASSRETTLETQY
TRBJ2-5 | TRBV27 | ASSLLTGRETQY
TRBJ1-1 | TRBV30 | ACGLPGTEAF
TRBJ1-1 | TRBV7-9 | ASSPKALNTEAF
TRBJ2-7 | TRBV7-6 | ASSRLAGETYEQY
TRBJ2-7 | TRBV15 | ATSREWGDYEQY
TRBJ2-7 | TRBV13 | ASSLRARNYEQY
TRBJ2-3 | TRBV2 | ASSNQGGSGSSTDTQY
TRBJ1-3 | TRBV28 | ASSISRGHGNTIY
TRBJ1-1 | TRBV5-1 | ASTPGEDEKNTEAF
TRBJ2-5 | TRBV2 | ASSEAGGRAVQETQY
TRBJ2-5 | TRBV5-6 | ASSLGRDRNQETQY
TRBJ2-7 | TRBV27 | ASSAGPNYEQY
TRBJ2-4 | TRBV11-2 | ASSPLNAKNIQY
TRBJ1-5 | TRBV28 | ASGPLGGSSNQPQH
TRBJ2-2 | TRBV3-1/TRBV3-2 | ASSRRQGYTGELF
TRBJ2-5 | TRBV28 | ASRKTSVETQY
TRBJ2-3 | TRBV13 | ASSLAGNTDTQY
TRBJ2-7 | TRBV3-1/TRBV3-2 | ASSQRTGKGEQY
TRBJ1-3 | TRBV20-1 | SFLFGNTIY
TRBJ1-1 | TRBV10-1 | ASSTGIRGTEAF
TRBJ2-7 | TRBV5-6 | AFRRQGIVDEQY
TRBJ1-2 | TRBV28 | ASSSPLTVWYGYT
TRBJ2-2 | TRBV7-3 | ASSSRQGAGTGELF
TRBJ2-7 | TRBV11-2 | ASSLGLAYEQY
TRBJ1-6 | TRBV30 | AWSSGQGGSSPLH
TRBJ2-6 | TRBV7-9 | ASSLALGTGANVLT
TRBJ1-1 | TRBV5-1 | ASSSGQGNTEAF
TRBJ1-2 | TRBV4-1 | ASSQNTQGRVGGYT
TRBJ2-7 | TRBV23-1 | ASNLQGSSYEQY
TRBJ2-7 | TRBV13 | ASRYLASHEQY
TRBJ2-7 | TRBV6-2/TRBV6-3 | ASSLTESSYEQY
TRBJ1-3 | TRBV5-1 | ASSRGLEGDGNTIY
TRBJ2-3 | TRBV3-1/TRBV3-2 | ASSPGQLAGVVGTDTQY
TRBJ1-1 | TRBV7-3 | ASSLNRARGTEAF
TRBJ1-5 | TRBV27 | ASSLEQNQPQH
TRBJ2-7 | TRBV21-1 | ASSKATSGCPEQY
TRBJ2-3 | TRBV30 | AWGSGTVPSTDTQY
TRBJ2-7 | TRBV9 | ASSPLLVTGTSGSGSYEQY
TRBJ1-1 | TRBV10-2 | ASSGRMGNTEAF
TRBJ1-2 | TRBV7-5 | ARSYPTGGTRIYGYT
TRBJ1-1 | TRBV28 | ASSYTNTEAF
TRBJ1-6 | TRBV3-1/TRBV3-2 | ASNSQGPPSSYNSPLH
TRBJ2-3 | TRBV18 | ASSPSSTDTQY
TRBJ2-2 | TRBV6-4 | ASSPSGRDPGELF
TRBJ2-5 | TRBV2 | ASGGTSGSQGETQY